This T cell receptor beta chain was obtained from a study of cytomegalovirus exposure and HLA in healthy donors. Nobody wrote down the CMV serostatus of this donor. PCR used 60 Vbeta primers and 13 Jbeta primers. Only in-frame clones appear in the TCRdb table, and some are missing; sequencing was by immunoSEQ multiplex PCR. The sample shows approximately 170,000 clones, roughly 76% of them seen only once. The CDR3 runs to 14 residues. Losses at the gene ends were 3 bases for V and 5 bases for J; bases not matched to a gene: 5. Germline-derived CDR1 and CDR2 are SGHRS and YFSETQ. The sequenced material came from PBMCs. This clonotype was sampled from a human donor in good health. J is TRBJ2-5 and V is TRBV5-1, with 9 bases fitting TRBD1. The CDR3 DNA follows: TGCGCCAGCAGCTGGGACAGGGTTGGCGAGACCCAGTACTTC. Encoded protein: CASSWDRVGETQYF. Drawing the rest from reference TRBV5-1 and TRBJ2-5, the complete variable domain is KAGVTQTPRYLIKTRGQQVTLSCSPISGHRSVSWYQQTPGQGLQFLFEYFSETQRNKGNFPGRFSGRQFSNSRSEMNVSTLELGDSALYLCASSWDRVGETQYFGPGTRLLVL.